This paragraph reports one TCR beta chain. V lost 4 bases and J lost 7, with 14 bases in between. The CDR3 has 12 residues. Germline V CDR1 and CDR2: GTSNPN, SVGIG (reference sequence). This specimen belongs to a study of blood T cell repertoires in COVID-19. Turning to the study itself: The United States, Italy and Spain supplied acute and convalescent COVID-19 samples. The analysed material was cDNA or gDNA that came from T cells, B-cell-depleted T cells, or PBMCs.

In the study's own analysis: The authors estimated nucleated cell counts from reference gene primer amplification. Libraries were prepared by immunoSEQ multiplex PCR; TCRdb keeps only in-frame clonotypes and omits some of them. That table furnishes V, J and clone size, whereas the DNA furnished D and trimming. The profile covers 230,000 or so clones, with about 88% appearing a single time and around 4.6% taken by the ten largest. Material: peripheral blood. V usage is TRBV30 and J usage is TRBJ2-7; possibly TRBD2 for D (5 bases). This TCR came from a woman in her forties who had recovered from COVID-19. The CDR3 DNA follows: TGTGCCTGGAACCGTCGGGGTCGAGAGCAGTACTTC. As protein: CAWNRRGREQYF.